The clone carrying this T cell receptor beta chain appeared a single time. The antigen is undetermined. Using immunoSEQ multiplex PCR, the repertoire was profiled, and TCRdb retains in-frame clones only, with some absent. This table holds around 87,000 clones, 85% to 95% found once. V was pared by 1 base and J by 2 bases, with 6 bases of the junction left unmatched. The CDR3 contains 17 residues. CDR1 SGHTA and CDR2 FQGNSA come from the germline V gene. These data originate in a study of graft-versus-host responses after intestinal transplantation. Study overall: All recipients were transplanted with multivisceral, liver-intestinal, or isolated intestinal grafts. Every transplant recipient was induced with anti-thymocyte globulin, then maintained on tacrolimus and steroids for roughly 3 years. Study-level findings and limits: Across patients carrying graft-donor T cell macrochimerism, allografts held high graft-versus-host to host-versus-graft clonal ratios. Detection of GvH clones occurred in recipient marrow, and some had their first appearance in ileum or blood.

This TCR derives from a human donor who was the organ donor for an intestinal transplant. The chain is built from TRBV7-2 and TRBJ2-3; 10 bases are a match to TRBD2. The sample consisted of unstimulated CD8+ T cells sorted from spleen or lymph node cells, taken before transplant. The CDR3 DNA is TGTGCCAGCAGCTTAGTTTACCTAGCGGGGGTCACAGATACGCAGTATTTT. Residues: CASSLVYLAGVTDTQYF.